The rows below give T cell receptor beta chains drawn from one sample of a study of blood T cell repertoires in COVID-19. Some clones are missing from TCRdb's copy, which holds only in-frame ones; the method was immunoSEQ multiplex PCR. There are roughly 13,000 clones in the sample; more than 80% occur only once, and roughly 2.9% lies in the top ten. The sequencing input was peripheral blood. The receptors were sampled from a human donor in a cohort sampled during active COVID-19. Each CDR3 is given with its conserved first and last residue. The D gene is left open where the match is weak. Only some rows state a clone size, as once, few, many or a class for expanded clones.

j_call v_call d_call clone_size cdr3_nt cdr3_aa
TRBJ2-2 TRBV27 . . TGTGCCAGCATTCTAGAGACAGCGAACACCGGGGAGCTGTTTTTT CASILETANTGELFF
TRBJ2-1 TRBV7-9 TRBD2 few TGTGCCAGCAGCTTTTATGGCGGGGGGGCCAGCAATGAGCAGTTCTTC CASSFYGGGASNEQFF
TRBJ1-3 TRBV19 . . TGTGCCAGTAGGGACCCGACAGGCGCCTCTGGAAACACCATATATTTT CASRDPTGASGNTIYF
TRBJ2-1 TRBV3-1/TRBV3-2 . . TGTGCCAGCAGCCAAGTCCGTAATGAGCAGTTCTTC CASSQVRNEQFF
TRBJ2-5 TRBV3-1/TRBV3-2 . . TGTGCCAGCAGCCAAGATTTGGAGGGGCCCACCATAGAGACCCAGTACTTC CASSQDLEGPTIETQYF
TRBJ2-5 TRBV15 . . TGTGCCACCAGCAGAGATCGTGCAGGGTGGGAGACCCAGTACTTC CATSRDRAGWETQYF
TRBJ2-1 TRBV5-4 TRBD2 once TGTGCCAGCAGACCATCCACTAGCGGGGGGGCAATGAATGAGCAGTTCTTC CASRPSTSGGAMNEQFF
TRBJ1-2 TRBV5-6 . . TGTGCCAGCAGCTTAGTGTCTAGTGGCTACACCTTC CASSLVSSGYTF
TRBJ2-7 TRBV1 . . TGCACCAGCAGCCATGGGACAGTTCCTGGAGAGCAGTACTTC CTSSHGTVPGEQYF
TRBJ2-3 TRBV7-9 TRBD1 . TGTGCCAGCAGCCTGAGAAGGACAGGGAACACAGATACGCAGTATTTT CASSLRRTGNTDTQYF
TRBJ1-2 TRBV7-9 . . TGTGCCAGCAGCCCCCGCGCAGACGGGAATGGCTACACCTTC CASSPRADGNGYTF
TRBJ2-3 TRBV5-1 TRBD2 once TGCGCCAGCAGCTTGGGACTAGCGGGTAGCACAGATACGCAGTATTTT CASSLGLAGSTDTQYF
TRBJ2-7 TRBV18 . . TGTGCCAGCTCACCCCCGGACACATACGAGCAGTACTTC CASSPPDTYEQYF
TRBJ2-5 TRBV3-1/TRBV3-2 TRBD1 . TGTGCCAGCAGCCCTCTACAGGGGGCCCAAGAGACCCAGTACTTC CASSPLQGAQETQYF
TRBJ1-6 TRBV6-2/TRBV6-3 . . TGTGCCAGCAGTCCCCGAGGAGGCACCTATAATTCACCCCTCCACTTT CASSPRGGTYNSPLHF
TRBJ1-5 TRBV2 . . TGTGCCAGCAGTGCCTTACAAGGCAATCAGCCCCAGCATTTT CASSALQGNQPQHF
TRBJ2-5 TRBV3-1/TRBV3-2 TRBD1 once TGTGCCAGCAGCAGATTACAGGGGAGCGAGCAAGAGACCCAGTACTTC CASSRLQGSEQETQYF
TRBJ2-5 TRBV11-1 . once TGTGCCAGCAGCTTGCCAGGGTCTTTGGAGACCCAGTACTTC CASSLPGSLETQYF
TRBJ2-7 TRBV2 TRBD2 . TGTGCCAGCAGTGAAGGACTAGCGGGCACCTACGAGCAGTACTTC CASSEGLAGTYEQYF
TRBJ1-2 TRBV6-2/TRBV6-3 TRBD1 . TGTGCCAGCAGCTTAACTGCCGGGACAGTGAACGGCTACACCTTC CASSLTAGTVNGYTF
TRBJ2-7 TRBV29-1 . . TGCAGCGTTCAATTGGTTGCCGGGTCCAACGAGCAGTACTTC CSVQLVAGSNEQYF
TRBJ2-7 TRBV28 TRBD2 . TGTGCCAGCAGTCGCCCAGTCAGCGGGAGGAATTACGAGCAGTACTTC CASSRPVSGRNYEQYF
TRBJ2-3 TRBV2 TRBD1 . TGTGCCAGCAGGGGAGACAGGGGGGGATCGGATACGCAGTATTTT CASRGDRGGSDTQYF
TRBJ1-5 TRBV7-2 TRBD1 . TGTGCCAGCAGCTTAGTGGGGACAGGGTATCAGCCCCAGCATTTT CASSLVGTGYQPQHF
TRBJ1-2 TRBV5-1 TRBD1 . TGCGCCAGCAGCTTGGGACAGGGGGGGCATGGTGGCTACACCTTC CASSLGQGGHGGYTF
TRBJ1-2 TRBV6-6 TRBD1 . TGTGCCAGCCTCCGGACAGGGACGGATGGCTACACCTTC CASLRTGTDGYTF